The source of this TCR beta chain is a study of blood T cell repertoires in COVID-19. Study in general: In Cohort 3, a recovered donor had either two negative PCRs, clearance, or symptom resolution. Sample material is recorded as cDNA or gDNA derived from T cells, B-cell-depleted T cells, or PBMCs.

Enrollees, 18 to 89 years old, lived in 24 US areas. Self-reported history from a screening survey and questionnaire set each donor's cohort. Clones were read by immunoSEQ multiplex PCR, and TCRdb kept only the in-frame ones, dropping some. Among around 200,000 clones listed, less than 90% were seen once. The germline V gene encodes CDR1 GTSNPN and CDR2 SVGIG (reference sequence). The CDR3 has 13 amino acids. Deletions cut 1 base from V and 5 bases from J, with 12 bases between. Source material: PBMCs or T cells enriched from blood (not recorded which). This chain links TRBV30 with TRBJ2-7; D remains unclear. This TCR derives from a woman aged 45-59 years in a cohort exposed to, infected with or recovered from COVID-19 (not recorded which). CDR3 protein: CAWSGGKPDEQYF. CDR3 sequence (DNA): TGTGCCTGGAGTGGAGGAAAACCCGACGAGCAGTACTTC. Combining the CDR3 with reference TRBV30 and TRBJ2-7 gives the whole variable domain SQTIHQWPATLVQPVGSPLSLECTVEGTSNPNLYWYRQAAGRGLQLLFYSVGIGQISSEVPQNLSASRPQDRQFILSSKKLLLSDSGFYLCAWSGGKPDEQYFGPGTRLTVT.